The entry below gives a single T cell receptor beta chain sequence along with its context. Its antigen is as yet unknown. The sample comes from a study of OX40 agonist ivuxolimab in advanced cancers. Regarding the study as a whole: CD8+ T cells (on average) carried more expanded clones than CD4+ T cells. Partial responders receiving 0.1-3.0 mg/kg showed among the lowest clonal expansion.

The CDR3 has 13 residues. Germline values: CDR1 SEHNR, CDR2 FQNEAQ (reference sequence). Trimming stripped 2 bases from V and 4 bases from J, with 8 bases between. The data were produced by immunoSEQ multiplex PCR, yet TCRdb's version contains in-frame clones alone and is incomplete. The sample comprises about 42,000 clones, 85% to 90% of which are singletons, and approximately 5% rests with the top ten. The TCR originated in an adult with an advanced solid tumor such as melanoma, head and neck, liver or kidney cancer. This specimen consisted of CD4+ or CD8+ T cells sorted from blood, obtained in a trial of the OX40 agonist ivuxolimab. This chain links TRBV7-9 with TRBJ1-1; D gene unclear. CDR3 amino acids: CASSLLLATEAFF. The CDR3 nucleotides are TGTGCCAGCAGCTTATTATTAGCCACTGAAGCTTTCTTT.